The 6 T cell receptor beta chains given below trace back to one sample, sequenced in a study of blood T cell repertoires in COVID-19. The repertoire was sequenced with immunoSEQ multiplex PCR; TCRdb's copy has only in-frame clones and lacks some. The sample gives 52,000 or so clones, about 78% of which show up once; over 4% is in the top ten. The specimen was peripheral blood. These receptors all stem from a human donor in a cohort sampled during active COVID-19.

The V gene is TRBV10-2, the J gene TRBJ1-2; 8 bases align to TRBD1. Germline values: CDR1 WSHSY, CDR2 SAAADI. The CDR3 is made up of 13 amino acids. With V trimmed by 6 bases and J by 4 bases, 4 bases remained unmatched. The CDR3, as DNA: TGCGCCAGCAGCCCGGGACAGGCCTATGGCTACACCTTC. It specifies CASSPGQAYGYTF.

The genes are TRBV7-6 and TRBJ2-7; 7 nucleotides agree with TRBD2. The CDR3 length is 15 residues. Germline-derived CDR1 and CDR2 are SGHVS and FNYEAQ. Trimming took 5 bases from V and 0 from J; bases not matched to a gene: 7. The DNA of the CDR3 is TGTGCCAGCAGCCCGCTGGGCGGGGGCTCCTACGAGCAGTACTTC. Translation gives CASSPLGGGSYEQYF.

The chain carries TRBV28 and TRBJ2-3, with TRBD1 matching 7 bases. V was pared by 5 bases and J by 2 bases, with 7 bases of the junction left unmatched. This CDR3 is 15 amino acids long. In germline, CDR1 is MDHEN, CDR2 SYDVKM. Written as DNA, the CDR3 is TGTGCCAGCAGTCACAGGGGCCACCCCACAGATACGCAGTATTTT. It translates to CASSHRGHPTDTQYF.

This clone was counted once. The chain has TRBV6-7 and TRBJ1-4; 8 nucleotides match TRBD1. TRBV6-7 is known as an ORF, though its function is uncertain. CDR3 size: 17 residues. V shed 2 bases, J shed 4 bases, and the junction held 9 bases outside the gene matches. The CDR3 sequence is CASSYPDRDRNNEKLFF. The CDR3 bases are TGTGCCAGCAGTTACCCCGACCGGGACAGGAATAATGAAAAACTGTTTTTT.

The chain uses TRBV6-5 and TRBJ1-1; D possibly corresponds to TRBD1 (5 bases). Germline-derived CDR1 and CDR2 are MNHEY and SVGAGI. The CDR3 sequence is 15 residues long. Trimming took 1 base from V and 3 from J, leaving 12 bases between them. In DNA form, the CDR3 reads TGTGCCAGCAGTTACTTTGGTGGGGCGGACACTGAAGCTTTCTTT. Its translation: CASSYFGGADTEAFF.

V is TRBV30 and J is TRBJ2-7; 7 bases agree with TRBD1. The V and J ends lost 0 bases and 3 bases, in that order; junction bases with no gene match: 11. CDR3 length equals 16 residues. Germline V lookup: CDR1 GTSNPN, CDR2 SVGIG (reference sequence). CDR3 sequence: CAWSVGWGQRNYEQYF. The CDR3 DNA follows: TGTGCCTGGAGTGTAGGTTGGGGACAGCGAAACTACGAGCAGTACTTC.